These 8 T cell receptor beta chains share one sample of origin, sequenced in a study of shared clonotypes between healthy human individuals. The repertoire was sequenced with immunoSEQ multiplex PCR; TCRdb's copy has only in-frame clones and lacks some. The sample includes more than 2,000,000 clones, just over 90% of them seen just once. The sample consisted of naive CD4+ T cells sorted from blood. Subset in this sample: CD45RA+ positively selected. The receptors derive from a man between 18 and 29 years old in good health.

The CDR3 sequence is CASSILSYEQYF. DNA of the CDR3: TGTGCCAGCAGCATCCTTTCCTACGAGCAGTACTTC. The genes are TRBV7-9 and TRBJ2-7; D gene unclear. V dropped 5 bases and J dropped 1 base, with 6 bases sitting between them. CDR1 and CDR2 from the germline V gene are SEHNR and FQNEAQ (reference sequence). This CDR3 is built from 12 residues.

This chain connects TRBV5-6 to TRBJ1-2, with 8 positions matching TRBD1. Unmatched junction bases numbered 6, after V lost 3 bases and J lost 2 bases. The CDR3 has 15 residues. CDR1 and CDR2 (germline): SGHDT, YYEEEE. The CDR3 region has the DNA TGTGCCAGCAGCTATGTGACAGGGGCAAACTATGGCTACACCTTC. Amino acid sequence: CASSYVTGANYGYTF.

The table lists this clone with a count of one. The V call is TRBV28, the J call TRBJ1-4, with a weak D call TRBD1 (6 bases). Trimming took 4 bases from V and 0 from J, leaving 12 bases between them. This CDR3 is built from 16 residues. Germline assignment: CDR1 MDHEN and CDR2 SYDVKM. The CDR3 nucleotides are TGTGCCAGCAGTTGGGCCAGGGGTACAACTAATGAAAAACTGTTTTTT. Protein: CASSWARGTTNEKLFF.

This chain connects TRBV30 to TRBJ1-5; TRBD1 agrees at 8 bases. V lost 1 base to trimming and J lost 4 bases; unmatched junction nucleotides: 6. The CDR3 sequence is 15 residues long. Germline V CDR1 and CDR2: GTSNPN, SVGIG (reference sequence). CDR3 region: CAWSAPGGLNQPQHF. DNA of the CDR3: TGTGCCTGGAGTGCCCCAGGGGGCCTGAATCAGCCCCAGCATTTT.

About this clone itself: Other DNA sequences in this sample translate to the same CDR3. The chain carries TRBV10-3 and TRBJ1-4, with a weak D call TRBD1 (5 bases). The CDR3 has 15 residues. The V end lost 0 bases, the J end lost 4 bases, and 9 bases lay between the germline ends. Per germline, CDR1 ENHRY and CDR2 SYGVKD. This CDR3 reads CAISESGGSNEKLFF. The CDR3, as DNA: TGTGCCATCAGTGAGTCTGGGGGGAGTAATGAAAAACTGTTTTTT.

The genes are TRBV18 and TRBJ2-6; D not certain. Germline lookup yields CDR1 KGHSH and CDR2 LQKENI. This CDR3 region has 17 residues. V lost 3 bases and J 3 bases, leaving 15 bases between the germline ends. The CDR3 nucleotides are TGTGCCAGCTCACCTCTCAACACCCTTTATGGGGCCAACGTCCTGACTTTC. This sequence encodes CASSPLNTLYGANVLTF.

This chain links TRBV6-1 with TRBJ2-1, with a tentative D call TRBD1 (6 bases). The germline V and J ends were trimmed by 8 bases and 2 bases, with 10 bases remaining between them. Germline V lookup: CDR1 MNHNS, CDR2 SASEGT. The CDR3 spans 13 residues. Written as DNA, the CDR3 is TGTGCCAGCGGGCAGGGGACCTACAATGAGCAGTTCTTC. Translated: CASGQGTYNEQFF.

The V call is TRBV5-6, the J call TRBJ1-2; maybe TRBD1 (6 bases). Trimming took off 2 bases at V and 6 bases at J, with 11 bases between the two ends. The CDR3 totals 13 residues. The V gene's germline CDR1 is SGHDT and CDR2 YYEEEE. CDR3 in amino acids: CASSLFYRDGYTF. CDR3 coding DNA: TGTGCCAGCAGCTTATTCTACAGGGATGGCTACACCTTC. The full variable domain, rest sourced from reference TRBV5-6 and TRBJ1-2, is DAGVTQSPTHLIKTRGQQVTLRCSPKSGHDTVSWYQQALGQGPQFIFQYYEEEERQRGNFPDRFSGHQFPNYSSELNVNALLLGDSALYLCASSLFYRDGYTFGSGTRLTVV.